These T cell receptor beta chains were read from a single sample in a study of OX40 agonist ivuxolimab in advanced cancers. Here immunoSEQ multiplex PCR was the method, and the copy in TCRdb shows in-frame clones only, minus some. This table has 65,000 to 70,000 clones, around 90% appearing once. The specimen was CD4+ or CD8+ T cells sorted from blood, collected in a trial of the OX40 agonist ivuxolimab. These receptors originate from an adult with an advanced solid tumor such as melanoma, head and neck, liver or kidney cancer. Both conserved end residues are part of each CDR3. D genes are given only for firm matches. Clone size is given for some rows only: seen once, a few or many times, or a class if the clone is expanded.

DNA: TGTGCCAGCAGCTACTTCCCGGGAAACCAAGAGACCCAGTACTTC
CDR3: CASSYFPGNQETQYF
size: few
V: TRBV11-2
J: TRBJ2-5
D: .

DNA: TGTGCCAGCAGCGTAGGTCTAGGGGGCTCTGGCTACACCTTC
CDR3: CASSVGLGGSGYTF
size: .
V: TRBV9
J: TRBJ1-2
D: TRBD1

DNA: TGTGCCAGCAGCAGAGGGGGGAACGAGCAGTACTTC
CDR3: CASSRGGNEQYF
size: .
V: TRBV9
J: TRBJ2-7
D: .

DNA: TGTGCCAGCAGCTTTCGCAGCGGGAGCTCCTACAATGAGCAGTTCTTC
CDR3: CASSFRSGSSYNEQFF
size: .
V: TRBV28
J: TRBJ2-1
D: TRBD2

DNA: TGTGCCAGCAGCCTAGCGGGGGTGACAGATACGCAGTATTTT
CDR3: CASSLAGVTDTQYF
size: .
V: TRBV2
J: TRBJ2-3
D: TRBD2

DNA: TGTGCCAGCTCAACGGGACAGGGGGCGCGGGGACAGCCCCAGCATTTT
CDR3: CASSTGQGARGQPQHF
size: few
V: TRBV18
J: TRBJ1-5
D: TRBD1

DNA: TGCAGCGTTGAAGCCCAGGGTTTTGTCAGTGAAGCTTTCTTT
CDR3: CSVEAQGFVSEAFF
size: .
V: TRBV29-1
J: TRBJ1-1
D: .

DNA: TGTGCCAGCAGCGCTAGCGGGAGGACGCCCTACGAGCAGTACTTC
CDR3: CASSASGRTPYEQYF
size: .
V: TRBV9
J: TRBJ2-7
D: TRBD2

DNA: TGTGCCAGCCGAAAGAACTCCTATGGCTACACCTTC
CDR3: CASRKNSYGYTF
size: .
V: TRBV28
J: TRBJ1-2
D: .

DNA: TGCGCCAGCAGCCAGGGGACCTTAGGGAAAGCCAAAAACATTCAGTACTTC
CDR3: CASSQGTLGKAKNIQYF
size: .
V: TRBV4-1
J: TRBJ2-4
D: .

DNA: TGTGCCAGCAGCGAAAGCTCCTACGAGCAGTACTTC
CDR3: CASSESSYEQYF
size: .
V: TRBV11-3
J: TRBJ2-7
D: .

DNA: TGTGCCAGCAGCCAAGATCGGCAGGGAGGGACCCAGTACTTC
CDR3: CASSQDRQGGTQYF
size: .
V: TRBV4-2
J: TRBJ2-5
D: .

DNA: TGTGCCAGCAGATCCCGGGCCGGGGGGGATACGCAGTATTTT
CDR3: CASRSRAGGDTQYF
size: .
V: TRBV5-8
J: TRBJ2-3
D: TRBD2

DNA: TGTGCCAGCAGCCCAGGACAGGGGAACTATGGCTACACCTTC
CDR3: CASSPGQGNYGYTF
size: .
V: TRBV7-9
J: TRBJ1-2
D: TRBD1

DNA: TGTGCCAGCAGTTACGGGGAACAGGGCGAGCAGTACTTC
CDR3: CASSYGEQGEQYF
size: .
V: TRBV6-5
J: TRBJ2-7
D: .

DNA: TGTGCCAGCAGCTTAGGGGGACTAGAGGAGGACAATGAGCAGTTCTTC
CDR3: CASSLGGLEEDNEQFF
size: .
V: TRBV11-3
J: TRBJ2-1
D: TRBD2

DNA: TGCGCCAGCAGCCACCCTCCTTGGGAGACCCAGTACTTC
CDR3: CASSHPPWETQYF
size: .
V: TRBV4-1
J: TRBJ2-5
D: .

DNA: TGTGCCAGCAGCTTAAGGACAGGTATTTCCTACGAGCAGTACTTC
CDR3: CASSLRTGISYEQYF
size: .
V: TRBV28
J: TRBJ2-7
D: TRBD1

DNA: TGTGCCAGCAGCCCAAGGGGAGAAGTGAGAAACGAGCAGTACTTC
CDR3: CASSPRGEVRNEQYF
size: .
V: TRBV7-9
J: TRBJ2-7
D: .

DNA: TGTGCCAGCAGCTTCGGGACAACCACCTACAGGCAGTACTTC
CDR3: CASSFGTTTYRQYF
size: .
V: TRBV5-6
J: TRBJ2-7
D: .

DNA: TGTGCCAGCAGCGTATCGGGTAACTATGGCTACACCTTC
CDR3: CASSVSGNYGYTF
size: once
V: TRBV9
J: TRBJ1-2
D: .

DNA: TGTGCCAGCAGTTTATTTGGGACAGGGGCAAGCACAGATACGCAGTATTTT
CDR3: CASSLFGTGASTDTQYF
size: .
V: TRBV27
J: TRBJ2-3
D: TRBD1

DNA: TGTGCCAGCAGTTTTACGGGAGGGCCCAACAATGAGCAGTTCTTC
CDR3: CASSFTGGPNNEQFF
size: .
V: TRBV28
J: TRBJ2-1
D: TRBD2

DNA: TGTGCCAGCAGCCCGGTAATTGGTACGCAGTATTTT
CDR3: CASSPVIGTQYF
size: few
V: TRBV9
J: TRBJ2-3
D: .

DNA: TGTGCCAGCAGCCCCGGGGACAGCAGCACAGATACGCAGTATTTT
CDR3: CASSPGDSSTDTQYF
size: .
V: TRBV4-2
J: TRBJ2-3
D: TRBD1

DNA: TGTGCCAGCAGCTTAGCGGTCAGGGGCGGAGGCTACACCTTC
CDR3: CASSLAVRGGGYTF
size: .
V: TRBV7-3
J: TRBJ1-2
D: .

DNA: TGTGCCAGCAGCTTAGTCTCGGGGCCGGAGAACGAGCAGTACTTC
CDR3: CASSLVSGPENEQYF
size: .
V: TRBV7-9
J: TRBJ2-7
D: .

DNA: TGTGCCAGCAGTTACTCTCCGGGTGAAGCTTTCTTT
CDR3: CASSYSPGEAFF
size: .
V: TRBV6-6
J: TRBJ1-1
D: .

DNA: TGTGCCAGCAGGGACATAGCATATGGCTACACCTTC
CDR3: CASRDIAYGYTF
size: .
V: TRBV6-5
J: TRBJ1-2
D: .

DNA: TGTGCCAGCACCTCGGGGGGCACTGAAGCTTTCTTT
CDR3: CASTSGGTEAFF
size: .
V: TRBV7-9
J: TRBJ1-1
D: .

DNA: TGTGCCAGCGGATGGGGACTAGCGGGAGGGGAGCAGTTCTTC
CDR3: CASGWGLAGGEQFF
size: once
V: TRBV2
J: TRBJ2-1
D: TRBD2

DNA: TGTGCCAGCAGCCCGGGGCTGGTTGGAAACACCATATATTTT
CDR3: CASSPGLVGNTIYF
size: .
V: TRBV6-1
J: TRBJ1-3
D: .

DNA: TGTGCCAGCAGTCTAGCCGGGACTAGCGGGTATGAGCAGTTCTTC
CDR3: CASSLAGTSGYEQFF
size: .
V: TRBV5-4
J: TRBJ2-1
D: TRBD2

DNA: TGTGCCAGCAGTGAACTGGTCAAGTTCTACGAGCAGTACTTC
CDR3: CASSELVKFYEQYF
size: .
V: TRBV6-1
J: TRBJ2-7
D: .

DNA: TGTGCCAGCAGTCAACTGGACCGCGTGGGAGCCACTGAAGCTTTCTTT
CDR3: CASSQLDRVGATEAFF
size: .
V: TRBV27
J: TRBJ1-1
D: .

DNA: TGTGCCAGCAGCTACGGGACTAGCGGGGCCCACAATGAGCAGTTCTTC
CDR3: CASSYGTSGAHNEQFF
size: .
V: TRBV7-2
J: TRBJ2-1
D: TRBD2

DNA: TGCAGCGTTGAAGGGAACACTGAAGCTTTCTTT
CDR3: CSVEGNTEAFF
size: .
V: TRBV29-1
J: TRBJ1-1
D: .

DNA: TGTGCCAGCAGCTTAGGGCCCCAGGGGGCGCGCTCCTACAATGAGCAGTTCTTC
CDR3: CASSLGPQGARSYNEQFF
size: .
V: TRBV11-2
J: TRBJ2-1
D: TRBD1

DNA: TGTGCCAGCAGCTTATGGGGCCAGACTGAGCAGTTCTTC
CDR3: CASSLWGQTEQFF
size: .
V: TRBV7-2
J: TRBJ2-1
D: .

DNA: TGTGCCAGCAGCTTATGGGCACAGGGTACTGATGGCTACACCTTC
CDR3: CASSLWAQGTDGYTF
size: .
V: TRBV7-2
J: TRBJ1-2
D: .

DNA: TGTGCCAGCGGAAGCGGGGGGGCCTGGTCTGGAACGCAGTATTTT
CDR3: CASGSGGAWSGTQYF
size: .
V: TRBV13
J: TRBJ2-3
D: TRBD2

DNA: TGTGCCAGCAGCAAAGGGGGGTCAGGGGATTTGGCAGAGACCCAGTACTTC
CDR3: CASSKGGSGDLAETQYF
size: .
V: TRBV21-1
J: TRBJ2-5
D: .